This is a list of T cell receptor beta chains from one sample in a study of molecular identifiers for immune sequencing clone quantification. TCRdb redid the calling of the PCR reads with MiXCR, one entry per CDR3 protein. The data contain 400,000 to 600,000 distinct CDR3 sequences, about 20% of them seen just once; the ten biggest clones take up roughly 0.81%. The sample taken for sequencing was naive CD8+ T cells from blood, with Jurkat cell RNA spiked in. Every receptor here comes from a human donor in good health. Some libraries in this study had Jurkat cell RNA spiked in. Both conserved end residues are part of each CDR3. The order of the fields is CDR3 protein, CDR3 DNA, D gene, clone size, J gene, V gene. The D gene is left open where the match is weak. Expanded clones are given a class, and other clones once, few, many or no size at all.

CDR3: CASSYSGVTYNEQFF; DNA: TGTGCCAGCAGTTACTCAGGTGTCACCTACAATGAGCAGTTCTTC; D: .; size: .; J: TRBJ2-1; V: TRBV6-5
CDR3: CASSEGLDSNQPQHF; DNA: TGTGCCAGCAGTGAAGGATTAGATAGCAATCAGCCCCAGCATTTT; D: .; size: .; J: TRBJ1-5; V: TRBV25-1
CDR3: CASSLGGPNHGELFF; DNA: TGTGCCAGCAGCTTAGGGGGTCCGAATCACGGGGAGCTGTTTTTT; D: .; size: .; J: TRBJ2-2; V: TRBV5-4
CDR3: CASGSLPGPHLGGEQFF; DNA: TGTGCCAGCGGCTCCCTCCCTGGGCCGCACCTAGGGGGTGAGCAGTTCTTC; D: .; size: once; J: TRBJ2-1; V: TRBV7-8
CDR3: CASSLESPGDYEQYF; DNA: TGTGCCAGCAGCTTAGAGAGCCCGGGGGACTACGAGCAGTACTTC; D: .; size: many; J: TRBJ2-7; V: TRBV7-9
CDR3: CAWTSPGANTGELFF; DNA: TGTGCCTGGACTAGCCCGGGCGCGAACACCGGGGAGCTGTTTTTT; D: .; size: few; J: TRBJ2-2; V: TRBV30
CDR3: CASSLYTRDRVDEQYF; DNA: TGTGCCAGCAGTTTATACACCAGGGACAGGGTCGATGAGCAGTACTTC; D: TRBD1; size: many; J: TRBJ2-7; V: TRBV12-3/TRBV12-4
CDR3: CAGSFDWPSSKKGDIQYF; DNA: TGTGCCGGCAGTTTTGACTGGCCTAGCTCCAAAAAGGGGGACATTCAGTACTTC; D: .; size: .; J: TRBJ2-4; V: TRBV6-6
CDR3: CASSYGLGNQPRHF; DNA: TGTGCCAGCAGTTATGGGTTGGGGAATCAGCCCCGGCATTTT; D: .; size: .; J: TRBJ1-5; V: TRBV12-3/TRBV12-4
CDR3: CASSLYGFRSGANVLTF; DNA: TGTGCCAGCAGCCTATACGGGTTCCGCTCTGGGGCCAACGTCCTGACTTTC; D: .; size: few; J: TRBJ2-6; V: TRBV6-5
CDR3: CAWSVLGSRDTEAFF; DNA: TGTGCCTGGAGTGTTCTGGGCTCCCGGGACACTGAAGCTTTCTTT; D: .; size: many; J: TRBJ1-1; V: TRBV30
CDR3: CASSDSSRGYGYTF; DNA: TGCGCCAGCAGTGATAGCAGCCGGGGGTATGGCTACACCTTC; D: .; size: .; J: TRBJ1-2; V: TRBV10-2
CDR3: CASSLERFPICGYTF; DNA: TGTGCCAGCAGTTTAGAGAGGTTTCCGATCTGTGGCTACACCTTC; D: .; size: once; J: TRBJ1-2; V: TRBV12-3/TRBV12-4
CDR3: CASSEEHEQYF; DNA: TGTGCCAGCAGTGAAGAGCACGAGCAGTACTTC; D: .; size: few; J: TRBJ2-7; V: TRBV2
CDR3: CASSAYGKEQYF; DNA: TGTGCCAGCAGCGCTTACGGCAAGGAGCAGTACTTC; D: .; size: few; J: TRBJ2-7; V: TRBV5-6
CDR3: CTSSFLAANKNIQYF; DNA: TGTACCAGCAGTTTCCTAGCGGCTAACAAAAACATTCAGTACTTC; D: TRBD2; size: few; J: TRBJ2-4; V: TRBV28
CDR3: CASNHGHQETQYF; DNA: TGTGCCAGTAACCATGGACACCAAGAGACCCAGTACTTC; D: .; size: few; J: TRBJ2-5; V: TRBV12-3/TRBV12-4
CDR3: CARSTGTNYNEQFF; DNA: TGTGCCAGGAGTACCGGGACTAACTACAATGAGCAGTTCTTC; D: TRBD2; size: few; J: TRBJ2-1; V: TRBV2
CDR3: CASSKGSQSYEQYF; DNA: TGTGCCAGCAGCAAAGGAAGCCAGTCCTACGAGCAGTACTTC; D: .; size: .; J: TRBJ2-7; V: TRBV21-1
CDR3: CASSFARGGHPDTQYF; DNA: TGTGCCAGCAGTTTTGCGCGGGGGGGCCACCCAGATACGCAGTATTTT; D: TRBD2; size: .; J: TRBJ2-3; V: TRBV12-3/TRBV12-4
CDR3: CSGTSGSGYNEQFF; DNA: TGCAGTGGGACTAGCGGGAGTGGGTACAATGAGCAGTTCTTC; D: TRBD2; size: few; J: TRBJ2-1; V: TRBV20-1
CDR3: CASSIGPGGSYEQYF; DNA: TGTGCCAGTAGTATTGGGCCAGGGGGCAGCTACGAGCAGTACTTC; D: TRBD1; size: .; J: TRBJ2-7; V: TRBV19
CDR3: CASSEAWDRGNTEAFF; DNA: TGTGCCAGCAGTGAAGCTTGGGACAGGGGGAACACTGAAGCTTTCTTT; D: TRBD1; size: few; J: TRBJ1-1; V: TRBV6-1
CDR3: CSARTDPYEQYF; DNA: TGCAGTGCTAGAACGGACCCCTACGAGCAGTACTTC; D: .; size: many; J: TRBJ2-7; V: TRBV20-1
CDR3: CASSPRQGPETQYF; DNA: TGTGCCAGCAGTCCCAGACAGGGCCCGGAGACCCAGTACTTC; D: TRBD1; size: many; J: TRBJ2-5; V: TRBV28
CDR3: CAISGTSGRSTDTQYF; DNA: TGTGCCATCAGTGGGACTAGCGGGAGAAGCACAGATACGCAGTATTTT; D: TRBD2; size: .; J: TRBJ2-3; V: TRBV10-3
CDR3: CASSPYPAGEDTQYF; DNA: TGTGCCAGCAGCCCCTACCCAGCGGGAGAAGATACGCAGTATTTT; D: TRBD2; size: many; J: TRBJ2-3; V: TRBV7-9
CDR3: CASSFEPQHF; DNA: TGTGCCAGCAGTTTTGAGCCCCAGCATTTT; D: .; size: many; J: TRBJ1-5; V: TRBV6-6
CDR3: CASSYGGSSEAFF; DNA: TGTGCCAGCAGTTACGGGGGGAGTAGTGAAGCTTTCTTT; D: .; size: few; J: TRBJ1-1; V: TRBV6-5
CDR3: CASGLEAYGNFNEQFF; DNA: TGTGCCAGCGGCTTAGAAGCCTACGGAAACTTTAATGAGCAGTTCTTC; D: .; size: .; J: TRBJ2-1; V: TRBV11-2
CDR3: CASSLVGQGYPEQYF; DNA: TGCGCCAGCAGCTTGGTGGGACAGGGGTACCCCGAGCAGTACTTC; D: TRBD1; size: .; J: TRBJ2-7; V: TRBV5-1
CDR3: CASSFRSTDTQCF; DNA: TGTGCCAGCAGTTTTCGGAGCACAGATACGCAGTGTTTT; D: .; size: once; J: TRBJ2-3; V: TRBV27
CDR3: CASSPMGATEAFF; DNA: TGTGCCAGCAGCCCAATGGGAGCGACTGAAGCTTTCTTT; D: .; size: .; J: TRBJ1-1; V: TRBV6-6
CDR3: CASSLRDVENSPLHF; DNA: TGCGCCAGCAGCCTCAGGGACGTAGAGAATTCACCCCTCCACTTT; D: .; size: many; J: TRBJ1-6; V: TRBV4-1
CDR3: CAWSVMVGRGYEQYF; DNA: TGTGCCTGGAGTGTAATGGTGGGGCGCGGCTACGAGCAGTACTTC; D: .; size: few; J: TRBJ2-7; V: TRBV30
CDR3: CSAPDQIAGVGSGEQFF; DNA: TGCAGTGCTCCCGACCAAATAGCGGGGGTAGGGTCGGGTGAGCAGTTCTTC; D: TRBD2; size: .; J: TRBJ2-1; V: TRBV20-1
CDR3: CASSLVVGLGGEQYF; DNA: TGTGCCAGCAGCTTAGTTGTTGGACTAGGTGGCGAGCAGTACTTC; D: TRBD2; size: many; J: TRBJ2-7; V: TRBV7-6